This T cell receptor beta chain came from a study of shared clonotypes between healthy human individuals. Study-wide context: The donor pool was made up of two women and three men aged 18 to 49. CD8 memory received one plate per donor, CD8 naive two, CD4 memory three and CD4 naive three.

Original handling: ImmunoSEQ yielded junction-only sequences lacking quality scores, so filtering differed. Sequencing used immunoSEQ multiplex PCR; TCRdb keeps in-frame clones, though not all of them. V, J and clone size are taken as reported in that table, and D and trimming were inferred from the DNA itself. The data contain about 1.1 million clones, 78% of them seen just once; the ten biggest clones take up roughly 0.62%. CDR1 and CDR2 from the germline V gene are SGHRS and YFSETQ. This CDR3 region has 18 residues. The V gene end was trimmed by 4 bases and the J gene end by 0 bases; junction bases not matched to a gene: 12. Findings and caveats of the study: Approximately 5.3% was the fraction of naive CD4 clonotypes found shared across a few donors.

A note on this clone: No antigen is known for it.

The sequence derives from a man between 18 and 29 years old in good health. Some clones in this sample may be carry-over from other donors' samples. The V call is TRBV5-1, the J call TRBJ2-7, with 11 bases that match TRBD2. The sample was memory CD4+ T cells from PBMCs. As to subset: CD45RA-negative fraction. The CDR3 coding sequence is TGCGCCAGCAGCCGGGGACTAGCGGTGCTGGCAACCTCCTACGAGCAGTACTTC. Its translation is CASSRGLAVLATSYEQYF.